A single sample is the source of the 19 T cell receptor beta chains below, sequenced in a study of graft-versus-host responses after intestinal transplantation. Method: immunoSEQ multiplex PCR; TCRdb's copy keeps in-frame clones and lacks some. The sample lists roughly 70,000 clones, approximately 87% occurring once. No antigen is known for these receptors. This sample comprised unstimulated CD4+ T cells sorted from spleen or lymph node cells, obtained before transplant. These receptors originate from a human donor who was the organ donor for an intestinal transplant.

The CDR3 DNA reads as TGTGCCAGCAAGGCGGGGACAGATACGCAGTATTTT. Protein: CASKAGTDTQYF. J is TRBJ2-3 and V is TRBV6-5; weak D call: TRBD2 (6 bases). Trimming left V 7 bases short and J 3 bases short, with 8 bases between. The CDR3 is 12 residues long. Germline loops: CDR1 MNHEY, CDR2 SVGAGI.

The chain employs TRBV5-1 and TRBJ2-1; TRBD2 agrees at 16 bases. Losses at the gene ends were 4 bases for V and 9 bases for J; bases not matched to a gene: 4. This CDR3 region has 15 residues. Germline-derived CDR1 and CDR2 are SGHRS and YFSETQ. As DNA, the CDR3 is TGCGCCAGCAGCAAGGGACTAGCGGGGGGGCTTGAGCAGTTCTTC. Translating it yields CASSKGLAGGLEQFF.

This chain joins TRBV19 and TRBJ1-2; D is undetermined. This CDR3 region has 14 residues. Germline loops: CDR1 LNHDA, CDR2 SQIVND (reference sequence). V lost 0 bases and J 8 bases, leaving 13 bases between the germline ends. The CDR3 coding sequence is TGTGCCAGTAGTATAGATTTCACAGTCTCGGGCTACACCTTC. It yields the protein CASSIDFTVSGYTF. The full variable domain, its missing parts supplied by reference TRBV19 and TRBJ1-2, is DGGITQSPKYLFRKEGQNVTLSCEQNLNHDAMYWYRQDPGQGLRLIYYSQIVNDFQKGDIAEGYSVSREKKESFPLTVTSAQKNPTAFYLCASSIDFTVSGYTFGSGTRLTVV.

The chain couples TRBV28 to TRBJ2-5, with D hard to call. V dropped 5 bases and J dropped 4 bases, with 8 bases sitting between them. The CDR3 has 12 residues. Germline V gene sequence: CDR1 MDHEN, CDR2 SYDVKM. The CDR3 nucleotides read TGTGCCAGCAGTCGCCTCGGAGAGACCCAGTACTTC. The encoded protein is CASSRLGETQYF.

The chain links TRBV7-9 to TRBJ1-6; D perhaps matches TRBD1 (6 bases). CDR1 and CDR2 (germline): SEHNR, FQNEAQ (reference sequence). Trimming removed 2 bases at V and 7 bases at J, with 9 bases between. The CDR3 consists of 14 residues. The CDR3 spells CASSLTRGNSPLHF. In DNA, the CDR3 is TGTGCCAGCAGCTTAACCAGGGGAAATTCACCCCTCCACTTT. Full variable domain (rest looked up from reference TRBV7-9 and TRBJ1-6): DTGVSQNPRHKITKRGQNVTFRCDPISEHNRLYWYRQTLGQGPEFLTYFQNEAQLEKSRLLSDRFSAERPKGSFSTLEIQRTEQGDSAMYLCASSLTRGNSPLHFGNGTRLTVT.

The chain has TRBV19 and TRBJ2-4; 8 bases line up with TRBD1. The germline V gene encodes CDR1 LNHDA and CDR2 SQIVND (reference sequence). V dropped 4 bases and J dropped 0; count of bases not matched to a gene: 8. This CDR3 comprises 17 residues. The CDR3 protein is CASSTRTGRLAKNIQYF. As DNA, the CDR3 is TGTGCCAGTAGTACGAGGACAGGGCGCTTAGCCAAAAACATTCAGTACTTC.

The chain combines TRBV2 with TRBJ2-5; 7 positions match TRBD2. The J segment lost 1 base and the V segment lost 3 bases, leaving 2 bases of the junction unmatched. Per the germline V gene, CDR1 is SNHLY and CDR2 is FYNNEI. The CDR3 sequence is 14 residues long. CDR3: CASSEGGGQETQYF. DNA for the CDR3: TGTGCCAGCAGTGAGGGGGGGGGCCAAGAGACCCAGTACTTC.

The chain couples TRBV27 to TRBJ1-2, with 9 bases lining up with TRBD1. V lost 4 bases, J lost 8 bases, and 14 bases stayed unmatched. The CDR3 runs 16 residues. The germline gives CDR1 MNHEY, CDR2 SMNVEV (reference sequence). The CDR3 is CASSSLSLGQGRGYTF. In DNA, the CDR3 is TGTGCCAGCAGTTCCCTATCACTTGGACAGGGGCGGGGCTACACCTTC.

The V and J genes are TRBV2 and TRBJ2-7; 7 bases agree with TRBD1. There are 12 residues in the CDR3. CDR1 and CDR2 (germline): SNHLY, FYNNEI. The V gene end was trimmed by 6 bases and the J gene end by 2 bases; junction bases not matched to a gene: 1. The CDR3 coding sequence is TGTGCCAGCAGCGACAGGGCCTACGAGCAGTACGTC. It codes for CASSDRAYEQYV.

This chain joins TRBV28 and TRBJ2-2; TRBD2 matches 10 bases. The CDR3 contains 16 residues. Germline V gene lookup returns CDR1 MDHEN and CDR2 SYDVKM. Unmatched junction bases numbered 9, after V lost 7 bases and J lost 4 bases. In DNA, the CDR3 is TGTGCCAGCATTTGGGCGGGGACTAGCGCCACCGGGGAGCTGTTTTTT. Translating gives CASIWAGTSATGELFF.

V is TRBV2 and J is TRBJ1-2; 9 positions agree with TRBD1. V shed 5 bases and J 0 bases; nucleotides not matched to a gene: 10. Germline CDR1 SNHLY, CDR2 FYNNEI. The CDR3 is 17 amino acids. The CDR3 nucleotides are TGTGCCAGCAGTCAACGGACAGGGGTGGGATCTAACTATGGCTACACCTTC. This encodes CASSQRTGVGSNYGYTF.

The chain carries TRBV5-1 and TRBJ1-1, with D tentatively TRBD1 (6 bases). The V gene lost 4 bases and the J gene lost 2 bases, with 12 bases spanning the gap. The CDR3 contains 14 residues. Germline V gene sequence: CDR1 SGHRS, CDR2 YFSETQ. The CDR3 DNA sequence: TGCGCCAGCAGCGAGGACAGTACCAACACTGAAGCTTTCTTT. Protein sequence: CASSEDSTNTEAFF.

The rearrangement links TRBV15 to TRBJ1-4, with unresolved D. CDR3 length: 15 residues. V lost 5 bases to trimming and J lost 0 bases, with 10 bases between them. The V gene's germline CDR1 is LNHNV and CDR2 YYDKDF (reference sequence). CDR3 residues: CATSGRPTTNEKLFF. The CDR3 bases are TGTGCCACCAGCGGGAGGCCGACAACTAATGAAAAACTGTTTTTT.

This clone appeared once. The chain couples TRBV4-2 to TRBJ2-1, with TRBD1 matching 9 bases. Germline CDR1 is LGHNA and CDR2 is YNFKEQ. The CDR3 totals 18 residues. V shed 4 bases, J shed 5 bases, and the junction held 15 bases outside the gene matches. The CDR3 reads CASSPYPHRDRAHNEQFF. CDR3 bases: TGTGCCAGCAGCCCCTACCCACACCGGGACAGGGCGCACAATGAGCAGTTCTTC.

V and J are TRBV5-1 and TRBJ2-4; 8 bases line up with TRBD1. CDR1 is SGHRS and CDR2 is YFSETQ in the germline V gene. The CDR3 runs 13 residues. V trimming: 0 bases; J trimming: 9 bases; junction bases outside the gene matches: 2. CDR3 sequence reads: CASSLGTGSIQYF. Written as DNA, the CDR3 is TGCGCCAGCAGCTTGGGGACAGGGAGCATTCAGTACTTC. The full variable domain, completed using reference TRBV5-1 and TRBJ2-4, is KAGVTQTPRYLIKTRGQQVTLSCSPISGHRSVSWYQQTPGQGLQFLFEYFSETQRNKGNFPGRFSGRQFSNSRSEMNVSTLELGDSALYLCASSLGTGSIQYFGAGTRLSVL.

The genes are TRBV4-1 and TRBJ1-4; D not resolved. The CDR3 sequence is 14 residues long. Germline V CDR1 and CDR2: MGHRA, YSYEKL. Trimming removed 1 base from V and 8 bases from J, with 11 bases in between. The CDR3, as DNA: TGCGCCAGCAGCCAAGTACCTGGAGGGGAAAAACTGTTTTTT. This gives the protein CASSQVPGGEKLFF.

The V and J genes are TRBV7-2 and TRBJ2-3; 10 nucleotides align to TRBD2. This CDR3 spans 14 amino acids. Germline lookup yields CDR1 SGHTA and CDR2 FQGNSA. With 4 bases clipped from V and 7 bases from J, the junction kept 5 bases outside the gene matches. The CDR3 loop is CASSSRTSGYTQYF. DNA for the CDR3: TGTGCCAGCAGCTCCAGGACTAGCGGCTATACGCAGTATTTT.

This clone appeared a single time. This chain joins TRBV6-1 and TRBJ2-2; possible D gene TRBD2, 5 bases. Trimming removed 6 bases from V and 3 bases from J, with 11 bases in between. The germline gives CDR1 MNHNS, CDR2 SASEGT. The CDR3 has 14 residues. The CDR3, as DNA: TGTGCCAGCAGGAACGGGGTTTACACCGGGGAGCTGTTTTTT. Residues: CASRNGVYTGELFF.

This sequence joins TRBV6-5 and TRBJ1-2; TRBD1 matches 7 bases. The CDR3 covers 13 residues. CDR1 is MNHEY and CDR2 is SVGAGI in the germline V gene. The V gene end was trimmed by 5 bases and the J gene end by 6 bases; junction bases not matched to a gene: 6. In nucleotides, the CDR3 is TGTGCCAGCAGTATATCACAGGGGAATGGCTACACCTTC. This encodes CASSISQGNGYTF.